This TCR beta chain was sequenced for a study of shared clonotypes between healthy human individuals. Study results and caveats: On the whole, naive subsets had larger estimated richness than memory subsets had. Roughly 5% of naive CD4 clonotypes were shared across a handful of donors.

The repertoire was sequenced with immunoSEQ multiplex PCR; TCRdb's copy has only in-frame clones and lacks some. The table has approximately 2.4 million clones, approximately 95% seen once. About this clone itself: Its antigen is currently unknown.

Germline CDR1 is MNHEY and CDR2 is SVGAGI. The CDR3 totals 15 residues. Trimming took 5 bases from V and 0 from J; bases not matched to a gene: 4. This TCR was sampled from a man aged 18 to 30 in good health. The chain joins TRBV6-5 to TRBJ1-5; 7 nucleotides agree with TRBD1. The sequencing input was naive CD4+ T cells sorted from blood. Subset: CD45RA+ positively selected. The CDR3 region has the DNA TGTGCCAGCAGTCGACAGGGTTATAGCAATCAGCCCCAGCATTTT. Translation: CASSRQGYSNQPQHF.